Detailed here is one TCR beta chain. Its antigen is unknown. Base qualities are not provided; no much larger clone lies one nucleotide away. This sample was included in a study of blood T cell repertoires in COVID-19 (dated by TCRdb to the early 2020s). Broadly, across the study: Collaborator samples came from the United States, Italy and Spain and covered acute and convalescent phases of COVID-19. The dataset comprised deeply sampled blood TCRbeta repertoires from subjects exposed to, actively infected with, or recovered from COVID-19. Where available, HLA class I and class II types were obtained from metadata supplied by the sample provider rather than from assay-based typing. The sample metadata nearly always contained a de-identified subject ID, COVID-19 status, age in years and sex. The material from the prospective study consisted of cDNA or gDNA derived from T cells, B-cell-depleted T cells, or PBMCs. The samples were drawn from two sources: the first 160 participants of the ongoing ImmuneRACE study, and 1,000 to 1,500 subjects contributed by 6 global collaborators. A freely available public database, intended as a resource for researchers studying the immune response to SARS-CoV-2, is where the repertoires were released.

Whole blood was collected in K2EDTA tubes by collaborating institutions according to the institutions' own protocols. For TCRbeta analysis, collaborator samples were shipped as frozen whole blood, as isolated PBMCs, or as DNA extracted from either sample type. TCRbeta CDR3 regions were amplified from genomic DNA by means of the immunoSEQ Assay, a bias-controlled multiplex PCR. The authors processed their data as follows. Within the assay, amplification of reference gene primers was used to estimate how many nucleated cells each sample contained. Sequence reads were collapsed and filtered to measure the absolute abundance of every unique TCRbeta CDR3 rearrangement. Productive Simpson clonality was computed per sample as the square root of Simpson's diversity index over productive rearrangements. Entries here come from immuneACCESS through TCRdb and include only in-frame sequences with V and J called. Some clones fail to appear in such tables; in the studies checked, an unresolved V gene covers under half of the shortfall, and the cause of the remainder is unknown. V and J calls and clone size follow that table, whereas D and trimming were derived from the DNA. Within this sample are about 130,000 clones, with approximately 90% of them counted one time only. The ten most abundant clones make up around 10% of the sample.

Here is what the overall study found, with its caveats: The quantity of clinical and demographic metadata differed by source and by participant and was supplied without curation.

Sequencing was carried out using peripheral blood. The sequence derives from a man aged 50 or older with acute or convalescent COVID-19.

CDR3 loop: CAWSLGGLGPRTF. The nucleotide sequence is given as TGTGCCTGGAGTCTGGGGGGGCTGGGGCCCCGGACCTTC. The chain is assembled from TRBV30 and TRBJ1-2, with TRBD1 perhaps the D gene, on 6 matching bases. The CDR3 covers 13 residues, taking in both the cysteine and the phenylalanine. Of all the DNA, just the CDR3 is kept, 39 bases in frame from base 1. At the junction V is shortened by 2 bases and J by 14 bases, with 21 bases in between. CDR1 and CDR2 are drawn from the germline V gene (reference sequence): GTSNPN, SVGIG.